These 13 T cell receptor beta chains came from one sample sequenced in a study of blood T cell repertoires in COVID-19. Produced via immunoSEQ multiplex PCR; TCRdb's table is partial and in-frame only. The sample holds about 130,000 clones, about 85% seen once. The sequencing input was peripheral blood. The receptors derive from a woman of 80 years or more with acute or convalescent COVID-19.

This clone is termed medium-sized. The chain couples TRBV27 to TRBJ2-3; 10 bases map to TRBD2. Germline CDR1 is MNHEY and CDR2 is SMNVEV (reference sequence). The CDR3 is made up of 15 amino acids. V shed 8 bases and J 5 bases; nucleotides not matched to a gene: 10. DNA for the CDR3: TGTGCCAGCCGACGCAGGACTAGCGGTGAAGATACGCAGTATTTT. It translates to CASRRRTSGEDTQYF.

V usage is TRBV29-1 and J usage is TRBJ2-2; D possibly corresponds to TRBD1 (6 bases). This CDR3 is 12 amino acids long. V was shortened by 7 bases and J by 7 bases, with 13 bases between the two germline ends. The germline CDR1 and CDR2 sequences are SQVTM and ANQGSEA. The DNA of the CDR3 is TGCAGCGCCTCGGACAGTGTCGGGGAGCTGTTTTTT. Residues: CSASDSVGELFF.

V and J are TRBV11-1 and TRBJ2-1, with D perhaps TRBD2 (7 bases). V gave up 5 bases and J gave up 3 bases, with 14 bases separating them. The CDR3 is 15 residues long. Germline CDR1 is SGHAT and CDR2 is FQDESV (reference sequence). Here the CDR3 DNA reads TGTGCCAGCAGCATACAGGGAGGGGACTACAATGAGCAGTTCTTC. As protein: CASSIQGGDYNEQFF.

The chain carries TRBV5-1 and TRBJ1-4; TRBD1 matches at 7 bases. Germline-derived CDR1 and CDR2 are SGHRS and YFSETQ. The CDR3 sequence is 15 residues long. J lost 4 bases, V lost 1 base, and 4 bases had no gene match. The CDR3 is CASSLTGVGNEKLFF. In DNA form, the CDR3 reads TGCGCCAGCAGCTTGACAGGGGTGGGTAATGAAAAACTGTTTTTT.

CDR3 sequence reads: CASSPIQGRGNEQFF. The CDR3 bases are TGTGCCAGCAGTCCCATACAGGGAAGAGGCAATGAGCAGTTCTTC. The V call is TRBV6-2 or TRBV6-3, the J call TRBJ2-1, with D perhaps matching TRBD1 (6 bases). Trimming cost V 5 bases and J 6 bases, with 17 bases left between them. CDR3 length: 15 amino acids. Germline values: CDR1 MNHEY, CDR2 SVGEGT.

This clone was seen once. The genes are TRBV13 and TRBJ1-1; D is unclear. The CDR3 runs 14 residues. Germline assignment: CDR1 PRHDT and CDR2 FYEKMQ (reference sequence). Trimming cost V 3 bases and J 2 bases, with 10 bases left between them. CDR3 DNA sequence: TGTGCCAGCAGCTTGCTAGTATTCAACACTGAAGCTTTCTTT. As protein: CASSLLVFNTEAFF.

The chain couples TRBV28 to TRBJ1-5, with D tentatively TRBD1 (5 bases). The CDR3 sequence is 16 residues long. Germline V gives CDR1 MDHEN, CDR2 SYDVKM. Trimming cost V 7 bases and J 1 base, with 17 bases left between them. In nucleotides, the CDR3 is TGTGCCAGCACCTTGGGGGAGGTGAGGAGCAATCAGCCCCAGCATTTT. Its translation: CASTLGEVRSNQPQHF.

This clone was counted between two and nine times. V gene TRBV6-2 or TRBV6-3 combines with J gene TRBJ1-6, with D perhaps matching TRBD1 (6 bases). CDR3 length: 14 residues. Germline V gives CDR1 MNHEY, CDR2 SVGEGT. V was pared by 4 bases and J by 7 bases, with 11 bases between. The CDR3 nucleotides read TGTGCCAGCAGTTCACAGGGATCAAATTCACCCCTCCACTTT. Amino acids: CASSSQGSNSPLHF.

The gene calls are TRBV7-3 and TRBJ2-2; tentatively, D is TRBD2 (5 bases). The CDR3 contains 13 residues. V shed 5 bases and J shed 4 bases, with 8 bases lying between them. The germline gives CDR1 SGHTA, CDR2 FQGTGA. CDR3 amino acids: CASSSTSTGELFF. DNA of the CDR3: TGTGCCAGCAGCAGTACTAGCACCGGGGAGCTGTTTTTT.

CDR3 DNA sequence: TGTGCCAGCAGTTACTTCGGACAGAGCAATCAGCCCCAGCATTTT. It encodes CASSYFGQSNQPQHF. This sequence joins TRBV6-2 or TRBV6-3 and TRBJ1-5, with a possible D match to TRBD1 (6 bases). Germline-derived CDR1 and CDR2 are MNHEY and SVGEGT. V was cut by 1 base and J by 1 base, with 8 bases left in between. The CDR3 runs to 15 residues.

There are a few counts of this clone. The chain has TRBV5-1 and TRBJ1-5; D is uncertain. The germline gives CDR1 SGHRS, CDR2 YFSETQ. The CDR3 spans 13 residues. Trimming left V 1 base short and J 4 bases short, with 6 bases between. In DNA, the CDR3 is TGCGCCAGCAGCTTGAACGGGAATCAGCCCCAGCATTTT. Protein: CASSLNGNQPQHF.

The J gene is TRBJ2-5, the V gene TRBV19; 8 bases fit TRBD1. CDR3 length: 14 residues. CDR1 and CDR2 from the germline V gene are LNHDA and SQIVND (reference sequence). J gave up 4 bases and V 4 bases, and 5 bases lay outside the gene matches. The CDR3 spells CASSTQGGRETQYF. The CDR3, as DNA: TGTGCCAGTAGTACACAGGGGGGCCGAGAGACCCAGTACTTC. Based on the CDR3 plus reference TRBV19 and TRBJ2-5, the full variable domain is DGGITQSPKYLFRKEGQNVTLSCEQNLNHDAMYWYRQDPGQGLRLIYYSQIVNDFQKGDIAEGYSVSREKKESFPLTVTSAQKNPTAFYLCASSTQGGRETQYFGPGTRLLVL.

This sequence joins TRBV6-6 and TRBJ1-2, with D perhaps TRBD1 (6 bases). Germline V CDR1 and CDR2: MNHNY, SVGAGI (reference sequence). The CDR3 runs to 14 residues. V was clipped by 5 bases and J by 6 bases, with 16 bases between them. This CDR3 reads CASSRLQGSHGYTF. The CDR3 nucleotides read TGTGCCAGCAGTCGCTTACAGGGCTCCCATGGCTACACCTTC.